This T cell receptor (beta chain) was sequenced for a study of OX40 agonist ivuxolimab in advanced cancers. Study in general: The group had a mean age of approximately 60 years, ranged from about 20 to 85, and was around 86% male.

A single count supports this clone. Its matching antigen is unknown. The junction shows a germline mismatch at one end, possibly a read error. Per the germline V gene, CDR1 is KGHSH and CDR2 is LQKENI. This CDR3 is 16 amino acids long. Libraries were prepared by immunoSEQ multiplex PCR; TCRdb keeps only in-frame clonotypes and omits some of them. The repertoire holds around 86,000 clones, approximately 90% seen once, with over 0.35% in the top ten. Study conclusions and caveats: With doses of 0.1 to 3.0 mg/kg, CD4+ and CD8+ blood T cells had undergone clonal expansion by week 6.

The TCR sequence derives from an adult with an advanced solid tumor such as melanoma, head and neck, liver or kidney cancer. The input for sequencing was CD4+ or CD8+ T cells sorted from blood, taken in a trial of the OX40 agonist ivuxolimab. The chain uses TRBV18 and TRBJ2-7; 10 bases agree with TRBD1. For the CDR3, the DNA is TGTGCCAGTTCACCGCCGCCTGGGACAGGGGCCGGCGAGCAGTACTTC. Translating gives CASSPPPGTGAGEQYF. The full variable domain, in which reference TRBV18 and TRBJ2-7 provide the parts outside the CDR3, is NAGVMQNPRHLVRRRGQEARLRCSPMKGHSHVYWYRQLPEEGLKFMVYLQKENIIDESGMPKERFSAEFPKEGPSILRIQQVVRGDSAAYFCASSPPPGTGAGEQYFGPGTRLTVT.